These T cell receptor beta chains were read from a single sample in a study of blood T cell repertoires in COVID-19. Repertoires were generated with immunoSEQ multiplex PCR, while TCRdb's copy carries only in-frame clones and drops some. The profile covers tens of thousands of clones, with approximately 80% appearing a single time and 2% to 2.5% taken by the ten largest. Material for sequencing was peripheral blood. Source of these receptors: a man aged 70-80 years with COVID-19, enrolled during active disease. Each CDR3 is given with its conserved first and last residue. D genes are given only for firm matches. The size of a clone is reported for some rows only, either as once, few or many, or as a class for expanded clones.

CDR3 DNA,CDR3 protein,V gene,J gene,D gene,clone size
TGTGCCAGCAGCAAAAGAGGGGGGGTATGGGAGAGAATCTACGAGCAGTACTTC,CASSKRGGVWERIYEQYF,TRBV21-1,TRBJ2-7,.,few
TGTGCCAGCAGCTTAGCCATCAGGGGTTCGAACACCGGGGAGCTGTTTTTT,CASSLAIRGSNTGELFF,TRBV7-6,TRBJ2-2,.,few
TGTGCCAGCAGCTTAAAAGTTGGCGGGAGGAGCGGGTCGCGCACCGGGGAGCTGTTTTTT,CASSLKVGGRSGSRTGELFF,TRBV7-3,TRBJ2-2,TRBD2,.
TGTGCCAGCAGCGTAGGCGTGGGGCAGGACACTGAAGCTTTCTTT,CASSVGVGQDTEAFF,TRBV9,TRBJ1-1,.,once
TGTGCCAGCTCACCACGGACAACTAAATTGAATCAGCCCCAGCATTTT,CASSPRTTKLNQPQHF,TRBV18,TRBJ1-5,.,few
TGTGCCAGCAGCTTGGCCAGGGTCAATCAGCCCCAGCATTTT,CASSLARVNQPQHF,TRBV5-5,TRBJ1-5,.,.
TGTGCCAGTAGTTGGGGGGGGCGTAGCACCGGGGAGCTGTTTTTT,CASSWGGRSTGELFF,TRBV19,TRBJ2-2,.,.
TGTGCTAGCGGACCGGGACTAGCGAACACCGGGGAGCTGTTTTTT,CASGPGLANTGELFF,TRBV7-7,TRBJ2-2,TRBD2,once
TGTGCCAGCAGGCACATTCTTCCGTTCTTC,CASRHILPFF,TRBV27,TRBJ2-1,.,.
TGTGCCACCAGTGACCCCAGGGGCAGCGCCTCGGGGGGGGCCAACGTCCTGACTTTC,CATSDPRGSASGGANVLTF,TRBV24-1,TRBJ2-6,.,.
TGCGCCAGCAGTTACCGGACTAGCGGGACCGCCGACACCGGGGAGCTGTTTTTT,CASSYRTSGTADTGELFF,TRBV5-1,TRBJ2-2,TRBD2,.
TGTGCCAGCAGCTTATTCCCTCACGGGAGGAGCTCCTACAATGAGCAGTTCTTC,CASSLFPHGRSSYNEQFF,TRBV7-6,TRBJ2-1,TRBD2,.
TGTGCCAGCAGCCAGGGACTAGCGGGATCCACAGATACGCAGTATTTT,CASSQGLAGSTDTQYF,TRBV7-9,TRBJ2-3,TRBD2,few
TGTGCCAGCAGTCTTCAGTCCTCACCGGGGGAGCTGTTTTTT,CASSLQSSPGELFF,TRBV9,TRBJ2-2,.,.
TGTGCCAGCAGTCGTCTGACAGGGGAAGCTTTCTTT,CASSRLTGEAFF,TRBV27,TRBJ1-1,TRBD1,.
TGTGCCATCAGCCATGGGGACAGGAATGAAAAACTGTTTTTT,CAISHGDRNEKLFF,TRBV10-3,TRBJ1-4,TRBD1,.
TGTGCCAGCGCTGAGGGTGATCAGCCCCAGCATTTT,CASAEGDQPQHF,TRBV6-6,TRBJ1-5,.,.
TGCGCCAGCATCTACGGGGTAGCTCAGCATTTT,CASIYGVAQHF,TRBV10-1,TRBJ1-5,.,once
TGTGCCAGCAGTTGGCAGGGGTGGCAGCCCCAGCATTTT,CASSWQGWQPQHF,TRBV28,TRBJ1-5,.,.
TGTGCCAGTAGTATAGGAGGCTACGAGCAGTACTTC,CASSIGGYEQYF,TRBV19,TRBJ2-7,.,.
TGTGCCAGCAGCTCTGTACCGGGACAGGGCACAGATACGCAGTATTTT,CASSSVPGQGTDTQYF,TRBV5-5,TRBJ2-3,TRBD1,.
TGTGCCAGCAGTTTGGGACAGGGGGAATCACCCCTCCACTTT,CASSLGQGESPLHF,TRBV27,TRBJ1-6,TRBD1,few
TGTGCCAGCACCGATCGCAGGGCTCCTAATTCACCCCTCCACTTT,CASTDRRAPNSPLHF,TRBV2,TRBJ1-6,.,.
TGTGCCAGCAGCCTCTATAGGGGGGGCTCCTGGGACTCCTACAATGAGCAGTTCTTC,CASSLYRGGSWDSYNEQFF,TRBV7-9,TRBJ2-1,.,.
TGTGCCAGCAGCTTAGATCAAAGGACAGGGAGTGGAAACACCATATATTTT,CASSLDQRTGSGNTIYF,TRBV11-2,TRBJ1-3,TRBD1,.
TGTGCCAGCAGCTTCCCCAGGGGCCAGGGCTCCCATGAGCAGTTCTTC,CASSFPRGQGSHEQFF,TRBV7-2,TRBJ2-1,.,.
TGTGCCAGCAGTTACCTCCAGGGAGGATCACCCCTCCACTTT,CASSYLQGGSPLHF,TRBV6-5,TRBJ1-6,.,.
TGTGCCAGCAGGGACAGGGTAACTAATGAAAAACTGTTTTTT,CASRDRVTNEKLFF,TRBV6-6,TRBJ1-4,TRBD1,.
TGTGCCACCAGCAGAACAGGGTACAAGCAGCCCCAGCATTTT,CATSRTGYKQPQHF,TRBV15,TRBJ1-5,.,once
TGCAGCGCTGAAGGACTTCTGAGCTCCTACAATGAGCAGTTCTTC,CSAEGLLSSYNEQFF,TRBV29-1,TRBJ2-1,.,few
TGCGCCAGCAGCCAAGTAACAGGGGTTAACACTGAAGCTTTCTTT,CASSQVTGVNTEAFF,TRBV4-3,TRBJ1-1,TRBD1,.